This TCR beta chain was recovered during a study of blood T cells in healthy people across ages. With a J-beta primer mix and a sample-barcoded 5' primer, a second PCR ran roughly 6 to 11 cycles. In TCRdb, the 5' RACE reads were re-called with MiXCR into one record per CDR3 protein. Here the sample spans about 670,000 distinct CDR3 sequences, less than 45% being singletons. This sequence was found in an elderly man in good health. Sequencing was carried out using blood.

CDR3 amino acids: CASSIQDIQETQYF. Here the CDR3 DNA reads TGTGCCAGCAGCATTCAGGATATCCAAGAGACCCAGTACTTC. J is TRBJ2-5 and V is TRBV9; D unresolved. The CDR3 has 14 residues. Per germline, CDR1 SGDLS and CDR2 YYNGEE. V lost 4 bases and J 1 base, leaving 11 bases between the germline ends.